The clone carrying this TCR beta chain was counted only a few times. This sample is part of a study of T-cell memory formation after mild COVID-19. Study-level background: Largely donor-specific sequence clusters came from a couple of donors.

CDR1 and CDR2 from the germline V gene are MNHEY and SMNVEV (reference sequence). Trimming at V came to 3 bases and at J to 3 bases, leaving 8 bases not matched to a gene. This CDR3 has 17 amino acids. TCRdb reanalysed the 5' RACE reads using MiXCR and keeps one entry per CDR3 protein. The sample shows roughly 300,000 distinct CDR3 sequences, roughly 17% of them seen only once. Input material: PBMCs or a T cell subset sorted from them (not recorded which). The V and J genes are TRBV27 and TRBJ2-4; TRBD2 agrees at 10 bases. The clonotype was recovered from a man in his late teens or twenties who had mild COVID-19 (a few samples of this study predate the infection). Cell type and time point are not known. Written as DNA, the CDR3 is TGTGCCAGCAGTTTCTCTCAGCGGGGGGGAAGCAAAAACATTCAGTACTTC. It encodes CASSFSQRGGSKNIQYF.